This T cell receptor beta chain was sequenced during a study of OX40 agonist ivuxolimab in advanced cancers. Across the whole study: Three patients, one with hepatocellular carcinoma and two with cutaneous melanoma, responded partially.

Using immunoSEQ multiplex PCR, the repertoire was profiled, and TCRdb retains in-frame clones only, with some absent. Here the sample spans around 150,000 clones, about 92% being singletons. V dropped 5 bases and J dropped 10 bases, with 14 bases sitting between them. Germline CDR1 and CDR2: LNHDA and SQIVND (reference sequence). The CDR3 runs to 12 residues. The sequenced sample was CD4+ or CD8+ T cells sorted from blood, obtained in a trial of the OX40 agonist ivuxolimab. The receptor was isolated from an adult with an advanced solid tumor such as melanoma, head and neck, liver or kidney cancer. The chain carries TRBV19 and TRBJ1-1; no reliable D call. The CDR3 sequence is CASSPRFYGAFF. In DNA, the CDR3 is TGTGCCAGTAGTCCCAGGTTCTATGGAGCTTTCTTT. Together with reference TRBV19 and TRBJ1-1, the CDR3 gives the full variable domain: DGGITQSPKYLFRKEGQNVTLSCEQNLNHDAMYWYRQDPGQGLRLIYYSQIVNDFQKGDIAEGYSVSREKKESFPLTVTSAQKNPTAFYLCASSPRFYGAFFGQGTRLTVV.